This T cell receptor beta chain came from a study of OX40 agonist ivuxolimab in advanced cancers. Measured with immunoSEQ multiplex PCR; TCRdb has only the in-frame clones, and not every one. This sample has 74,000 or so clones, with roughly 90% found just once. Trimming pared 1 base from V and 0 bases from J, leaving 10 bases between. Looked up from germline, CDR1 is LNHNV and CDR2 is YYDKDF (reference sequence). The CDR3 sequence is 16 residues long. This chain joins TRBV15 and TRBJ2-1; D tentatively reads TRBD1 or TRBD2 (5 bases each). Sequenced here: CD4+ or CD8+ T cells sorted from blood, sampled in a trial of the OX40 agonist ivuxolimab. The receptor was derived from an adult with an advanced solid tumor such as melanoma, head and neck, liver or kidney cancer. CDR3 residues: CATSRGDPSSYNEQFF. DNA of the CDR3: TGTGCCACCAGCAGAGGGGACCCGAGCTCCTACAATGAGCAGTTCTTC.